The present entry profiles one T cell receptor beta chain with its context. Its antigen is as yet unknown. The germline gives CDR1 DFQATT, CDR2 SNEGSKA (reference sequence). With 2 bases removed from V and 6 bases from J, the gap between germline ends came to 16 bases. This CDR3 has 14 residues. These data are taken from a study of response to subunit inactivated influenza vaccine. Study-level points and caveats: The authors suggested that few new T cells are recruited per seasonal influenza vaccination.

Using its own MiXCR run on the RT-PCR reads, TCRdb lists one record per CDR3 protein. Of 200,000 to 300,000 distinct CDR3 sequences in the sample, 12% are singletons; the top ten hold approximately 7.8%. The rearrangement uses TRBV20-1 and TRBJ1-1, with D possibly TRBD1 on 5 matching bases. The source of this sequence is a man aged 50 to 59 who received an inactivated influenza vaccine. Sequenced material: non-naive T cells sorted from PBMCs, taken 14 to 15 days before vaccination. The CDR3 region has the DNA TGCAGTGCTAGACCCCGGGGGTTGGGCCCTGAAGCTTTCTTT. Encoded protein: CSARPRGLGPEAFF.